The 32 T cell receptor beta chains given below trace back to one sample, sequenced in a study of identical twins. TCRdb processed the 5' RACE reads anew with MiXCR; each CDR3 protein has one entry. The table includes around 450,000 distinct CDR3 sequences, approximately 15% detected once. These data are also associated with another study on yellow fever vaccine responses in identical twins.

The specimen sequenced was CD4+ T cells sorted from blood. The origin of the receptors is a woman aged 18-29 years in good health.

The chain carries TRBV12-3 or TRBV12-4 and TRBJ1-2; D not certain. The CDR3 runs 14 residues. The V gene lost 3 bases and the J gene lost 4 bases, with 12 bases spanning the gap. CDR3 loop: CASSFSGATYGYTF. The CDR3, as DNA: TGTGCCAGCAGTTTTTCAGGAGCAACCTATGGCTACACCTTC.

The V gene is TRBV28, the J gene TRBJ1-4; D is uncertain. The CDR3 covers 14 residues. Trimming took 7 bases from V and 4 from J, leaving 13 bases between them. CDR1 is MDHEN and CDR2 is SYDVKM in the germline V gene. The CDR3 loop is CASTPWRVNEKLFF. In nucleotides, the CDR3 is TGTGCCAGCACCCCGTGGAGGGTTAATGAAAAACTGTTTTTT.

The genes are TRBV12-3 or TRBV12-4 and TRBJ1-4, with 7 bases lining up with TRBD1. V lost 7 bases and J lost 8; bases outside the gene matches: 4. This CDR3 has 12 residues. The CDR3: CASKPDREKLFF. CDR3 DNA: TGTGCCAGCAAACCGGACAGGGAAAAACTGTTTTTT.

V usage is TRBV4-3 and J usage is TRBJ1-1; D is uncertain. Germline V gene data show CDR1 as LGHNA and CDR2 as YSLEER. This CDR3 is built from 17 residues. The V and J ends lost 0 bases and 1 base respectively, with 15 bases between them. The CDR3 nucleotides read TGCGCCAGCAGCCAAGATCCCCTGGCAGGCCGGAACACTGAAGCTTTCTTT. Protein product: CASSQDPLAGRNTEAFF.

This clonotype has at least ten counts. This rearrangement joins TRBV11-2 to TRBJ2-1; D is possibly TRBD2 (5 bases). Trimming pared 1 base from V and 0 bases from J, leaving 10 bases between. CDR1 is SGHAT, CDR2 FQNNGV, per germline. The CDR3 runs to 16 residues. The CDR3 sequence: CASSLGGQVSYNEQFF. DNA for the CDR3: TGTGCCAGCAGCTTAGGAGGGCAGGTCTCCTACAATGAGCAGTTCTTC.

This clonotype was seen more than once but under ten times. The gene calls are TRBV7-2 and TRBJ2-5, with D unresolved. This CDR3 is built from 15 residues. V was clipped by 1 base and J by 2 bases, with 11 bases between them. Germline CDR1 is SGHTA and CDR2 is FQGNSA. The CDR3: CASSLEPGRQETQYF. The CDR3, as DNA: TGTGCCAGCAGCTTAGAGCCAGGCAGGCAAGAGACCCAGTACTTC.

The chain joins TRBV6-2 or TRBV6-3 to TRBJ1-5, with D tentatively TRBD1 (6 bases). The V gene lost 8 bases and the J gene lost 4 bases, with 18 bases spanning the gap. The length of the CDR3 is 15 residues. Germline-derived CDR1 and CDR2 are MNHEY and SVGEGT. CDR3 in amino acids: CASGKRQAGNQPQHF. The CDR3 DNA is TGTGCCAGCGGGAAAAGACAGGCGGGTAATCAGCCCCAGCATTTT.

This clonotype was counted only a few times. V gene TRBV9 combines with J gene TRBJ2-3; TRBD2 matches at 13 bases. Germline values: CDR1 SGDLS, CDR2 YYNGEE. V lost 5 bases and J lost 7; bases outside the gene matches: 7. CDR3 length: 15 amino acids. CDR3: CASSGRTSGGHTQYF. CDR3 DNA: TGTGCCAGCAGTGGGAGGACTAGCGGGGGTCATACGCAGTATTTT.

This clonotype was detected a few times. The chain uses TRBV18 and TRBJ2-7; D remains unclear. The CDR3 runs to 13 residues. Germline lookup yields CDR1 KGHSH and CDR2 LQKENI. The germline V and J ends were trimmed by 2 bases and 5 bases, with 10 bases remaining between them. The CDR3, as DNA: TGTGCCAGCTCACCAGGGGTCGAGAACGAGCAGTACTTC. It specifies CASSPGVENEQYF. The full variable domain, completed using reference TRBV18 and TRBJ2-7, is NAGVMQNPRHLVRRRGQEARLRCSPMKGHSHVYWYRQLPEEGLKFMVYLQKENIIDESGMPKERFSAEFPKEGPSILRIQQVVRGDSAAYFCASSPGVENEQYFGPGTRLTVT.

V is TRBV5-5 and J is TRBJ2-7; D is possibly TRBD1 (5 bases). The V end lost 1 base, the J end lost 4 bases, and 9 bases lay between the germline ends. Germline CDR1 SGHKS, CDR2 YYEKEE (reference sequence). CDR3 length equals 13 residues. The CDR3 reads CASSLRQNYEQYF. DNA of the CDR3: TGTGCCAGCAGCTTGAGACAGAATTACGAGCAGTACTTC. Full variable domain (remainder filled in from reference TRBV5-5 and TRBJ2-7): DAGVTQSPTHLIKTRGQQVTLRCSPISGHKSVSWYQQVLGQGPQFIFQYYEKEERGRGNFPDRFSARQFPNYSSELNVNALLLGDSALYLCASSLRQNYEQYFGPGTRLTVT.

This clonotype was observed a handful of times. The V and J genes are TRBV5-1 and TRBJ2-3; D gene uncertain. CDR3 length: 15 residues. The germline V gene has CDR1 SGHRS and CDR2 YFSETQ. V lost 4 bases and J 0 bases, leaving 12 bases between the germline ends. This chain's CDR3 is CASSAPTLSTDTQYF. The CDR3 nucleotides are TGCGCCAGCAGCGCGCCGACACTGAGCACAGATACGCAGTATTTT.

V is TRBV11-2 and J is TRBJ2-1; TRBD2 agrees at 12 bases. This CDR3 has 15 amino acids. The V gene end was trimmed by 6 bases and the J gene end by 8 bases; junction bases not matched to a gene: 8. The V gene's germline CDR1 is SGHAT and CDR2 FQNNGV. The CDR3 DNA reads TGTGCCAGCAGATCGACTAGCGGGAGATGGGATGAGCAGTTCTTC. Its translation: CASRSTSGRWDEQFF. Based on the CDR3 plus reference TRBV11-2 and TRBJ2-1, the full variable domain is EAGVAQSPRYKIIEKRQSVAFWCNPISGHATLYWYQQILGQGPKLLIQFQNNGVVDDSQLPKDRFSAERLKGVDSTLKIQPAKLEDSAVYLCASRSTSGRWDEQFFGPGTRLTVL.

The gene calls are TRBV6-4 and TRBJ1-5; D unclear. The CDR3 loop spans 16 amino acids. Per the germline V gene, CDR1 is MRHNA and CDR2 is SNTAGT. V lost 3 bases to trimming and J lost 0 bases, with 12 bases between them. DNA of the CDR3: TGTGCCAGCAGTGAAGGGATGGAATATAGCAATCAGCCCCAGCATTTT. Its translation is CASSEGMEYSNQPQHF.

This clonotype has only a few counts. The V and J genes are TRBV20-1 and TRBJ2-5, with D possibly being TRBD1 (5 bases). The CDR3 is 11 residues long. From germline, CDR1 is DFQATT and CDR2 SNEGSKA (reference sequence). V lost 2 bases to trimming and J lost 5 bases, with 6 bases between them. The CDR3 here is CSARKGETQYF. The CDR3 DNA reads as TGCAGTGCTAGAAAGGGGGAGACCCAGTACTTC.

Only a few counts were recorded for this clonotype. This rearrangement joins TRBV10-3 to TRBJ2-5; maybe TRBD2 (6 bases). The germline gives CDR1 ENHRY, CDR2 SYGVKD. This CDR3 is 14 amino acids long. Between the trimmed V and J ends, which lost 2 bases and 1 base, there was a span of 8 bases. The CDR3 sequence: CAISERTTQETQYF. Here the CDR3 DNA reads TGTGCCATCAGTGAGAGGACTACCCAAGAGACCCAGTACTTC.

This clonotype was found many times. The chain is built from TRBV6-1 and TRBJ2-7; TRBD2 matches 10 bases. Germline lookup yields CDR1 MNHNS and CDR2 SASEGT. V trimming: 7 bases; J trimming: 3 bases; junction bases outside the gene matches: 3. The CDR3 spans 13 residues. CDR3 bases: TGTGCCAGCACTAGGACTAGCGGCTACGAGCAGTACTTC. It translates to CASTRTSGYEQYF.

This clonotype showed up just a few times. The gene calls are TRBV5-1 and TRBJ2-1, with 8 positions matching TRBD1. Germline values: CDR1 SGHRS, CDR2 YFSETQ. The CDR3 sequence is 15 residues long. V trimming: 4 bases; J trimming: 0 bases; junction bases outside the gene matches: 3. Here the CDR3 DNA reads TGCGCCAGCAGCACAGGACAGGGCTCCTACAATGAGCAGTTCTTC. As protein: CASSTGQGSYNEQFF.

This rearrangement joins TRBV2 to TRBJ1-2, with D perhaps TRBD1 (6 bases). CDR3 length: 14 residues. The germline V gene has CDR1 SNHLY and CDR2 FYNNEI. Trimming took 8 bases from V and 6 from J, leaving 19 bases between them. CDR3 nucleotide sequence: TGTGCCAGCCTTAACAGGGCCGGGGGTGATGGCTACACCTTC. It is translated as CASLNRAGGDGYTF.

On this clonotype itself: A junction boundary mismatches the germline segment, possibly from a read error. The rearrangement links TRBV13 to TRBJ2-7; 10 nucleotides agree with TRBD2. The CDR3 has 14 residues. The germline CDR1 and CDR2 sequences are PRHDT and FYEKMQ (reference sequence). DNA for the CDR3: TGTGCCAGCAGCTTTAGCGGGAGGTCCTCCGAGCAGTACTTC. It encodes CASSFSGRSSEQYF.

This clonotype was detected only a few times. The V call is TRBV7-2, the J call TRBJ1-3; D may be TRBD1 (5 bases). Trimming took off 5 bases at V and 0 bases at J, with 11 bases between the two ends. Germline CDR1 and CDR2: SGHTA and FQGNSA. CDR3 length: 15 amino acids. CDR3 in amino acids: CASSPGTASGNTIYF. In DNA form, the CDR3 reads TGTGCCAGCAGCCCCGGGACGGCCTCTGGAAACACCATATATTTT.

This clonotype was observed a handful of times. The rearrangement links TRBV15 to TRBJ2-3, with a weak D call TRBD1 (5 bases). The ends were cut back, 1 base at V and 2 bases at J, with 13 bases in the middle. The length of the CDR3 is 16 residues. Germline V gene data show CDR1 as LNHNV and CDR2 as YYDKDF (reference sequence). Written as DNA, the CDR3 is TGTGCCACCAGCAGAGCCTTCAGGGCCGCCACAGATACGCAGTATTTT. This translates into CATSRAFRAATDTQYF. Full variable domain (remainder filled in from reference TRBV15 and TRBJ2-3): DAMVIQNPRYQVTQFGKPVTLSCSQTLNHNVMYWYQQKSSQAPKLLFHYYDKDFNNEADTPDNFQSRRPNTSFCFLDIRSPGLGDTAMYLCATSRAFRAATDTQYFGPGTRLTVL.

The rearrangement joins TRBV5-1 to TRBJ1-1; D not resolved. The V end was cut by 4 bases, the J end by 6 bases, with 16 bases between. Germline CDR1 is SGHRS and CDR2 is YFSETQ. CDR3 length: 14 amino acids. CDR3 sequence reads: CASSPSAAIPEAFF. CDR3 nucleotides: TGCGCCAGCAGCCCAAGTGCAGCTATACCTGAAGCTTTCTTT.

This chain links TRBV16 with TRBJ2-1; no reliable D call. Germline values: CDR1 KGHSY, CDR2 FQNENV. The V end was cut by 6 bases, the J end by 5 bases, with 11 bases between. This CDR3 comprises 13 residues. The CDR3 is CASSRTTNNEQFF. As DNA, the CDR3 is TGTGCCAGCAGTCGCACAACTAACAATGAGCAGTTCTTC.

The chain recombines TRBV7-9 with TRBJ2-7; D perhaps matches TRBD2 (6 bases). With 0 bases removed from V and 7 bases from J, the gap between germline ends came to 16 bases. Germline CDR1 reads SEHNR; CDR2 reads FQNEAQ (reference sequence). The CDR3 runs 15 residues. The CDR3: CASSLAGPRGREQYF. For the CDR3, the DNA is TGTGCCAGCAGCTTAGCGGGCCCTCGGGGGAGAGAGCAGTACTTC.

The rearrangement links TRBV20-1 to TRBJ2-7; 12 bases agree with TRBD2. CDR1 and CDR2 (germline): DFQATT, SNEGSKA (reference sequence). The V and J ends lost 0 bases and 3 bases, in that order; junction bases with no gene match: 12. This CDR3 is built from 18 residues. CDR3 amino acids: CSARDASGGGQANYEQYF. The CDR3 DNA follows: TGCAGTGCTAGAGATGCTAGCGGGGGGGGCCAAGCCAACTACGAGCAGTACTTC.

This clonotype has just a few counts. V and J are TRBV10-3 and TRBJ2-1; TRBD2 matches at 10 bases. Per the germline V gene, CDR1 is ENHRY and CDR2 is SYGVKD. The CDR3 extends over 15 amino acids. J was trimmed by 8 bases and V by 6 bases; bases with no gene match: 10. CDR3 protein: CAIRGLAGESDEQFF. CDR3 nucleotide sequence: TGTGCCATCAGGGGTCTAGCGGGAGAATCCGATGAGCAGTTCTTC.

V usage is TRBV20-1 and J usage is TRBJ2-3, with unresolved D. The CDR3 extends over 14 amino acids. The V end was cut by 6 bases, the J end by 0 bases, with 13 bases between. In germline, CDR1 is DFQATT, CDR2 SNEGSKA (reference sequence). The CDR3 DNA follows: TGCAGTGCGCTGCCCCTCGTGAGCACAGATACGCAGTATTTT. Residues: CSALPLVSTDTQYF.

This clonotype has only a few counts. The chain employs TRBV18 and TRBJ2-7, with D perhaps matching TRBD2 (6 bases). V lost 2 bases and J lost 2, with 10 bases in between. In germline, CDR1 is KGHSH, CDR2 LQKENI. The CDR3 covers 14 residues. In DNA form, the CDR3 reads TGTGCCAGCTCACCAATGAGACTAGCCTACGAGCAGTACTTC. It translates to CASSPMRLAYEQYF.

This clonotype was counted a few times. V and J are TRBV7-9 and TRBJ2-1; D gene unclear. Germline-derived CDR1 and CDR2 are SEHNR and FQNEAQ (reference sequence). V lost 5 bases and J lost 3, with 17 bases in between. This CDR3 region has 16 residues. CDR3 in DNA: TGTGCCAGCAGCCTTGTACAGCCGCTGGGCTACAATGAGCAGTTCTTC. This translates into CASSLVQPLGYNEQFF.

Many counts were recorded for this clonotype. CDR3 sequence (DNA): TGTGCCAGCAGTGGAGACCACGCGGGAACCCAGTACTTC. Translated: CASSGDHAGTQYF. The V and J genes are TRBV6-1 and TRBJ2-5, with D tentatively TRBD2 (6 bases). The CDR3 is 13 amino acids. V was trimmed by 4 bases and J by 8 bases, leaving 14 bases between them. CDR1 is MNHNS and CDR2 is SASEGT in the germline V gene.

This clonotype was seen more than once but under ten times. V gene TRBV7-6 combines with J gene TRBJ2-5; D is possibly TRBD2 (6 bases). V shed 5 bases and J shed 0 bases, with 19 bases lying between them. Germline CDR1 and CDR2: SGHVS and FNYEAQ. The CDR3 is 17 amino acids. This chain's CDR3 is CASSRRARDAYQETQYF. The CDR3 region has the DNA TGTGCCAGCAGCAGGAGGGCCAGGGACGCGTACCAAGAGACCCAGTACTTC.

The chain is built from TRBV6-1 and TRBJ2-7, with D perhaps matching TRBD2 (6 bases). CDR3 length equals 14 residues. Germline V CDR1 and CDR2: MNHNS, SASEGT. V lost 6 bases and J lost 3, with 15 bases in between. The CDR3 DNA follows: TGTGCCAGCAGCCACGCAGCGGGCGTCTACGAGCAGTACTTC. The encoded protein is CASSHAAGVYEQYF.